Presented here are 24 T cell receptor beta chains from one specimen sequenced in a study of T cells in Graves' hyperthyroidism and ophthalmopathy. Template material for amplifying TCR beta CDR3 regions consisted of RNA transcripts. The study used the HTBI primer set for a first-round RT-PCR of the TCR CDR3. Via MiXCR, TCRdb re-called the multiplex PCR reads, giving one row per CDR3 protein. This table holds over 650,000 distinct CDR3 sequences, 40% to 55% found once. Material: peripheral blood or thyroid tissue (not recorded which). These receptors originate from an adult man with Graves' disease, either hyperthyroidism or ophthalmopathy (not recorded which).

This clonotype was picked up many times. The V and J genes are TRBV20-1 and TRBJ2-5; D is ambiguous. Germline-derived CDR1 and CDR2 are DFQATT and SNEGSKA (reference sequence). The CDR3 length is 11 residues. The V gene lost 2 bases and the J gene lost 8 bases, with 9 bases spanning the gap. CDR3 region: CSARTGPTQYF. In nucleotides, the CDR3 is TGCAGTGCTAGAACCGGACCTACCCAGTACTTC.

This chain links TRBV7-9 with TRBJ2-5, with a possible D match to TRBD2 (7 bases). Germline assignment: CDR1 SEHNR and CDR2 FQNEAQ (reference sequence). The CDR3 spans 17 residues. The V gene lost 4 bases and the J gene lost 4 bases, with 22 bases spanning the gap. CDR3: CASSSGGGRALGETQYF. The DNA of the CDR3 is TGTGCCAGCAGCTCGGGGGGCGGCAGGGCCTTAGGAGAGACCCAGTACTTC. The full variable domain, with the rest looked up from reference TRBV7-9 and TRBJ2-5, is DTGVSQNPRHKITKRGQNVTFRCDPISEHNRLYWYRQTLGQGPEFLTYFQNEAQLEKSRLLSDRFSAERPKGSFSTLEIQRTEQGDSAMYLCASSSGGGRALGETQYFGPGTRLLVL.

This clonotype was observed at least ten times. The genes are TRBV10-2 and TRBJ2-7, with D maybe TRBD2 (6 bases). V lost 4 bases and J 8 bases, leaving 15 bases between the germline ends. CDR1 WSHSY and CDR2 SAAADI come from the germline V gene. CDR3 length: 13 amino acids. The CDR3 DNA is TGCGCCAGCAGTGCTCGGAGGGTGTTCAAGCAGTACTTC. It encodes CASSARRVFKQYF.

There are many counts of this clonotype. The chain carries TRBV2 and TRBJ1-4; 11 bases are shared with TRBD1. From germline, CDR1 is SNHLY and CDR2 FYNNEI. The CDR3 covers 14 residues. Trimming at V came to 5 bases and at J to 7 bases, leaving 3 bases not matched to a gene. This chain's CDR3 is CASSPDRGREKLFF. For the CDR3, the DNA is TGTGCCAGCAGTCCGGACAGGGGGCGTGAAAAACTGTTTTTT.

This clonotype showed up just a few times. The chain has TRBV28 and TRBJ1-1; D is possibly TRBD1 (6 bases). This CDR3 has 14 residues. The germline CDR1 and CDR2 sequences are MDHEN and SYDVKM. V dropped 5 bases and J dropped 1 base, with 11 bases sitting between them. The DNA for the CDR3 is TGTGCCAGCAGTGTCAGGGGCCGGAACACTGAAGCTTTCTTT. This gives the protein CASSVRGRNTEAFF. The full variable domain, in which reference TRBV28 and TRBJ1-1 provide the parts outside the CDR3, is DVKVTQSSRYLVKRTGEKVFLECVQDMDHENMFWYRQDPGLGLRLIYFSYDVKMKEKGDIPEGYSVSREKKERFSLILESASTNQTSMYLCASSVRGRNTEAFFGQGTRLTVV.

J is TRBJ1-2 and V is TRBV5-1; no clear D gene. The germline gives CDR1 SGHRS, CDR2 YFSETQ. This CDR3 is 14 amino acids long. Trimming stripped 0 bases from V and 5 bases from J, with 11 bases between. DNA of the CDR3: TGCGCCAGCAGCTTGGTTGCGGCAGTTTATGGCTACACCTTC. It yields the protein CASSLVAAVYGYTF.

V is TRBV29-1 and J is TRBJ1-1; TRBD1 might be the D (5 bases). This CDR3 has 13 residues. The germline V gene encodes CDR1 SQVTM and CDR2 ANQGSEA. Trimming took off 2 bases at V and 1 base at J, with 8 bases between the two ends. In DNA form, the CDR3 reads TGCAGCGTTGAACCAGGGAGGAACACTGAAGCTTTCTTT. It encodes CSVEPGRNTEAFF. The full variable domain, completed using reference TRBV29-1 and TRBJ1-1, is SAVISQKPSRDICQRGTSLTIQCQVDSQVTMMFWYRQQPGQSLTLIATANQGSEATYESGFVIDKFPISRPNLTFSTLTVSNMSPEDSSIYLCSVEPGRNTEAFFGQGTRLTVV.

The CDR3 region is CASSLTPSTEAFF. CDR3 nucleotides: TGTGCCAGCAGTTTGACACCGAGCACTGAAGCTTTCTTT. This chain links TRBV2 with TRBJ1-1; unclear D gene. The CDR3 is 13 amino acids. Germline V gene lookup returns CDR1 SNHLY and CDR2 FYNNEI. The V gene lost 5 bases and the J gene lost 4 bases, with 11 bases spanning the gap.

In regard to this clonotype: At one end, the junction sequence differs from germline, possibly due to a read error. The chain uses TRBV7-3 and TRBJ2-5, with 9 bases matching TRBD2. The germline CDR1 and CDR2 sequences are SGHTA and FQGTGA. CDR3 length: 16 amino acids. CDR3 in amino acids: CASRKPGLAGREAQYF. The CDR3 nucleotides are TGTGCCAGCAGGAAACCAGGGCTAGCGGGAAGAGAGGCCCAGTACTTC. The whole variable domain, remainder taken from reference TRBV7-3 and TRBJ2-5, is GAGVSQTPSNKVTEKGKYVELRCDPISGHTALYWYRQSLGQGPEFLIYFQGTGAADDSGLPNDRFFAVRPEGSVSTLKIQRTERGDSAVYLCASRKPGLAGREAQYFGPGTRLLVL.

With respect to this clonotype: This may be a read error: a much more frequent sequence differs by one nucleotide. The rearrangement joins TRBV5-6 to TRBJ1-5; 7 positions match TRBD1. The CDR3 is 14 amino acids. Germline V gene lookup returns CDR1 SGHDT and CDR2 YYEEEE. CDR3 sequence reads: CVSSLGQRNQPQHF. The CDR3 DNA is TGTGTCAGCAGCTTGGGACAGCGGAATCAGCCCCAGCATTTT.

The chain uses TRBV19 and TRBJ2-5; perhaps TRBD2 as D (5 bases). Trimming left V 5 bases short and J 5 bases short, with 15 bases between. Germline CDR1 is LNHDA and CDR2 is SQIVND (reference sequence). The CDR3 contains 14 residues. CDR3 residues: CASSVAGLSETQYF. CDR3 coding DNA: TGTGCCAGTAGTGTAGCCGGACTGTCGGAGACCCAGTACTTC.

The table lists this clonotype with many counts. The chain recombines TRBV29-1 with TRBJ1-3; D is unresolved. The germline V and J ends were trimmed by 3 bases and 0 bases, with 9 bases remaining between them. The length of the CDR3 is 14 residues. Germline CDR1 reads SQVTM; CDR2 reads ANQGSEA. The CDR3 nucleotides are TGCAGCGTTGATGGGAGACTCTCTGGAAACACCATATATTTT. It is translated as CSVDGRLSGNTIYF.

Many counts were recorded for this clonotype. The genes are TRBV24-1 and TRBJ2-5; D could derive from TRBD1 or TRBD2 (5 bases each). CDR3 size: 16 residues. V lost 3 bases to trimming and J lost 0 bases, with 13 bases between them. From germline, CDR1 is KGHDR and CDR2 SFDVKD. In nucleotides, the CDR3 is TGTGCCACCAGTGATCGGGGCTCTCTCGACCAAGAGACCCAGTACTTC. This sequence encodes CATSDRGSLDQETQYF.

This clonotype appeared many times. The CDR3 sequence is CASSYSPGQGNTEAFF. In DNA form, the CDR3 reads TGTGCCAGCAGTTACTCGCCGGGACAGGGGAACACTGAAGCTTTCTTT. V is TRBV6-6 and J is TRBJ1-1, with 9 bases that match TRBD1. The CDR3 consists of 16 residues. Germline CDR1 and CDR2: MNHNY and SVGAGI (reference sequence). The J segment lost 1 base and the V segment lost 0 bases, leaving 3 bases of the junction unmatched.

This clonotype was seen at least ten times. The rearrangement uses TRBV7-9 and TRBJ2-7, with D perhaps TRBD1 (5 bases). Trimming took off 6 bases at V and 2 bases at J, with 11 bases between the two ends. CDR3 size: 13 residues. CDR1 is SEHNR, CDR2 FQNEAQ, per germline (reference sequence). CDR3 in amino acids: CASSPQATYEQYF. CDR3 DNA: TGTGCCAGCAGTCCACAGGCGACCTACGAGCAGTACTTC.

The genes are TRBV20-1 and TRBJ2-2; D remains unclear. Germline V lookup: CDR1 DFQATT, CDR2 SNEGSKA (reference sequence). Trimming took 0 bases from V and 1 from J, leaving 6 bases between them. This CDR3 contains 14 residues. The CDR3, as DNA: TGCAGTGCTAGAGATCTCTGGAACACCGGGGAGCTGTTTTTT. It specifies CSARDLWNTGELFF.

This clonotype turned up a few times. This CDR3 is CSRELIGREDALNGYTF. The CDR3 DNA reads as TGCAGTCGAGAACTCATTGGACGGGAAGATGCTTTAAATGGCTACACCTTC. V and J are TRBV20-1 and TRBJ1-2; D gene unclear. The CDR3 runs to 17 residues. From germline, CDR1 is DFQATT and CDR2 SNEGSKA (reference sequence). Deletions cut 8 bases from V and 6 bases from J, with 31 bases between.

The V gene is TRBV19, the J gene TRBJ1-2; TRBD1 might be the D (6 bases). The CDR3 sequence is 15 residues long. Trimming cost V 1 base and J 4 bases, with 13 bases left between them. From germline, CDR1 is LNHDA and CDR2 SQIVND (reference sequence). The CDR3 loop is CASSIAGQILYGYTF. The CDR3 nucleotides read TGTGCCAGTAGTATAGCAGGACAGATCCTCTATGGCTACACCTTC.

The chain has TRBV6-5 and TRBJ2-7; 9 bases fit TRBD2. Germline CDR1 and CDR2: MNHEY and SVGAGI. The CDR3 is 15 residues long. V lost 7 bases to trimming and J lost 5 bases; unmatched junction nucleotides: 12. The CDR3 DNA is TGTGCCAGCACCGAAGGGGGCGGGAGGGTCAACGAGCAGTACTTC. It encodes CASTEGGGRVNEQYF.

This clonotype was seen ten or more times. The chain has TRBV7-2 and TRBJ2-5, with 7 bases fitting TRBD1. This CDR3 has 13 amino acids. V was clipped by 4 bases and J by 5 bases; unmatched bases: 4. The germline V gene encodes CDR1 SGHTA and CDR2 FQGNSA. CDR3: CASSSTGMETQYF. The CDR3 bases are TGTGCCAGCAGCTCGACAGGGATGGAGACCCAGTACTTC.

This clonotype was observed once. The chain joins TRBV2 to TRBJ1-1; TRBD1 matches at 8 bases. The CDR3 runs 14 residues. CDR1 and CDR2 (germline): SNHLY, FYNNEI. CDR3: CASAGDRSHTEAFF. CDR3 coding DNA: TGTGCTAGTGCCGGGGACAGGAGCCACACTGAAGCTTTCTTT.

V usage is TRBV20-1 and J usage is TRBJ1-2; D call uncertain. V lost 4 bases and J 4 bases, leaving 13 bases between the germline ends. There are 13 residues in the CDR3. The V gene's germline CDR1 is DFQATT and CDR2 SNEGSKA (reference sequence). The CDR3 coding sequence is TGCAGTGCTATCCCGGCAGGACTCTATGGCTACACCTTC. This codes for CSAIPAGLYGYTF.

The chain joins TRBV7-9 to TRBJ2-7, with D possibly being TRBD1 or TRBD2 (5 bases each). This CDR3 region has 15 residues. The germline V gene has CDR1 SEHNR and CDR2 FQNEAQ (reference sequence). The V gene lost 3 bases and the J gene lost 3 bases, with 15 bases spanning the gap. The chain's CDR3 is CASSLQGSRGYEQYF. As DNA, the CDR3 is TGTGCCAGCAGCTTGCAGGGCTCGAGGGGCTACGAGCAGTACTTC.

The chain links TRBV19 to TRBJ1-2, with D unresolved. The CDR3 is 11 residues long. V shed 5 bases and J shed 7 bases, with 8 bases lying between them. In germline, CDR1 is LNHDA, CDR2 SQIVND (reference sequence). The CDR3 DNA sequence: TGTGCCAGTAGTTGGGGTCCTGGCTACACCTTC. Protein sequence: CASSWGPGYTF.